This TCR beta chain was observed in a study of blood T cell repertoires in COVID-19. Whole-study context: The United States, Italy and Spain provided the acute and convalescent COVID-19 samples.

CDR3 length equals 16 residues. V was clipped by 7 bases and J by 2 bases, with 20 bases between them. The germline CDR1 and CDR2 sequences are LNHDA and SQIVND (reference sequence). Sequencing was performed with immunoSEQ multiplex PCR; in TCRdb, only in-frame clones are kept and a portion is missing. The sample records tens of thousands of clones, 80% to 85% being singletons. This chain uses TRBV19 with TRBJ2-5, with D maybe TRBD1 (6 bases). Sequencing used peripheral blood. This sequence originates from a human donor with acute or convalescent COVID-19. The donor label of this sample is uncertain. The CDR3: CASTKQGTTKQETQYF. The CDR3 coding sequence is TGTGCCAGTACGAAACAGGGTACGACGAAACAAGAGACCCAGTACTTC.